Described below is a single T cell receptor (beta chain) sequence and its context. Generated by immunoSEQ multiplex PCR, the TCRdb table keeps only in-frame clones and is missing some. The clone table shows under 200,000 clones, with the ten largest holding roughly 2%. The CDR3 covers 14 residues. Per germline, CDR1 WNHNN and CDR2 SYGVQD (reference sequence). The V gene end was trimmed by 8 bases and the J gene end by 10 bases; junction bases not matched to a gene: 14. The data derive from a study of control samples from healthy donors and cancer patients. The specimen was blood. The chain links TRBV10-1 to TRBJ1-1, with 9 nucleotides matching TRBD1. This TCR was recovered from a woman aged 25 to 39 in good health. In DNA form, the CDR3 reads TGCGCCAGCGTACCCACAGGGGGCGTGGAGGGAGCTTTCTTT. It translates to CASVPTGGVEGAFF.